The 24 T cell receptor beta chains presented below share a single source sample, sequenced in a study of T cell changes during pregnancy in multiple sclerosis. The method was immunoSEQ multiplex PCR; TCRdb's version includes in-frame clones alone and lacks a portion of them. The sample includes just over 35,000 clones, just over 90% seen only once; the top ten take roughly 0.41%. Specimen: CD4+ T cells from peripheral blood mononuclear cells, collected in the first trimester of pregnancy. The receptor set was obtained from a female donor with multiple sclerosis, enrolled in a pregnancy study.

The chain uses TRBV5-1 and TRBJ1-1; 7 bases line up with TRBD1. Germline CDR1 SGHRS, CDR2 YFSETQ. There are 14 residues in the CDR3. With 2 bases clipped from V and 1 base from J, the junction kept 2 bases outside the gene matches. The CDR3 sequence is CASSFTGENTEAFF. CDR3 coding DNA: TGCGCCAGCAGCTTCACAGGGGAGAACACTGAAGCTTTCTTT. Full variable domain (rest looked up from reference TRBV5-1 and TRBJ1-1): KAGVTQTPRYLIKTRGQQVTLSCSPISGHRSVSWYQQTPGQGLQFLFEYFSETQRNKGNFPGRFSGRQFSNSRSEMNVSTLELGDSALYLCASSFTGENTEAFFGQGTRLTVV.

The chain employs TRBV12-5 and TRBJ2-7; the match to TRBD1 covers 9 bases. Germline-derived CDR1 and CDR2 are LGHNT and FRNRAP. This CDR3 has 16 residues. J gave up 2 bases and V 0 bases, and 5 bases lay outside the gene matches. The CDR3 sequence: CASGLVLGQGAYEQYF. As DNA, the CDR3 is TGTGCTAGTGGTTTGGTACTGGGACAGGGTGCCTACGAGCAGTACTTC.

This sequence joins TRBV5-4 and TRBJ2-5, with unresolved D. Deletions cut 3 bases from V and 2 bases from J, with 11 bases between. The CDR3 has 14 residues. Germline values: CDR1 SGHNT, CDR2 YYREEE (reference sequence). The CDR3 nucleotides read TGTGCCAGCAGCTCCCGGAAGACTCAAGAGACCCAGTACTTC. Protein sequence: CASSSRKTQETQYF.

This rearrangement joins TRBV7-9 to TRBJ1-1; no clear D gene. Germline V gene lookup returns CDR1 SEHNR and CDR2 FQNEAQ (reference sequence). The V end lost 1 base, the J end lost 2 bases, and 17 bases lay between the germline ends. CDR3 size: 17 residues. DNA of the CDR3: TGTGCCAGCAGCTTAGGGCCTGCCTCATTCTTTAACACTGAAGCTTTCTTT. Amino acids: CASSLGPASFFNTEAFF.

The sample holds one count of this clone. The chain couples TRBV28 to TRBJ2-4, with 9 bases identical to TRBD2. With 4 bases clipped from V and 2 bases from J, the junction kept 15 bases outside the gene matches. The CDR3 contains 19 residues. Germline assignment: CDR1 MDHEN and CDR2 SYDVKM. CDR3 sequence (DNA): TGTGCCAGCAGTTCCCTCCCCTGGGCGGGAGGGCCGACCAAAAACATTCAGTACTTC. It specifies CASSSLPWAGGPTKNIQYF.

CDR3 loop: CASSIKLAGGTGELFF. In DNA, the CDR3 is TGTGCCAGTAGTATAAAATTAGCGGGAGGTACCGGGGAGCTGTTTTTT. The rearrangement joins TRBV19 to TRBJ2-2, with 10 bases that match TRBD2. This CDR3 region has 16 residues. The J segment lost 5 bases and the V segment lost 2 bases, leaving 5 bases of the junction unmatched. CDR1 is LNHDA and CDR2 is SQIVND in the germline V gene (reference sequence).

V gene TRBV7-2 combines with J gene TRBJ2-3; perhaps TRBD2 as D (5 bases). V was pared by 2 bases and J by 4 bases, with 13 bases between. Looked up from germline, CDR1 is SGHTA and CDR2 is FQGNSA. This CDR3 spans 15 amino acids. In nucleotides, the CDR3 is TGTGCCAGCAGCTTAAAGCGACTAAACGCAGATACGCAGTATTTT. It is translated as CASSLKRLNADTQYF.

This clone appeared once. J is TRBJ2-7 and V is TRBV20-1; D is perhaps TRBD1 (5 bases). V lost 3 bases and J lost 2, with 5 bases in between. This CDR3 comprises 11 residues. Per the germline V gene, CDR1 is DFQATT and CDR2 is SNEGSKA (reference sequence). The CDR3 region is CSARDTYEQYF. The CDR3 DNA reads as TGCAGTGCTAGGGACACCTACGAGCAGTACTTC.

The chain combines TRBV11-2 with TRBJ1-2; TRBD1 might be the D (6 bases). Germline V gives CDR1 SGHAT, CDR2 FQNNGV. This CDR3 contains 14 residues. Trimming stripped 2 bases from V and 5 bases from J, with 12 bases between. This CDR3 is CASSLTGFMYGYTF. The CDR3 coding sequence is TGTGCCAGCAGCTTAACAGGGTTTATGTATGGCTACACCTTC.

The rearrangement uses TRBV19 and TRBJ2-5; 11 bases are shared with TRBD1. Looked up from germline, CDR1 is LNHDA and CDR2 is SQIVND (reference sequence). The CDR3 extends over 14 amino acids. Unmatched junction bases numbered 4, after V lost 6 bases and J lost 4 bases. This CDR3 is CASRGTGGRETQYF. CDR3 nucleotides: TGTGCCAGTAGGGGGACAGGGGGACGAGAGACCCAGTACTTC.

V and J are TRBV6-5 and TRBJ2-2; D is unresolved. The CDR3 consists of 11 residues. The V gene's germline CDR1 is MNHEY and CDR2 SVGAGI. Trimming left V 2 bases short and J 7 bases short, with 2 bases between. For the CDR3, the DNA is TGTGCCAGCAGTTACCTCGGGGAGCTGTTTTTT. Translated: CASSYLGELFF.

This clone has only one observation. DNA for the CDR3: TGTGCCAGCAGCCCCGGGACAGGGGGAGGCTACACCTTC. Its translation: CASSPGTGGGYTF. The gene calls are TRBV2 and TRBJ1-2; 11 nucleotides align to TRBD1. The CDR3 is 13 amino acids. Germline lookup yields CDR1 SNHLY and CDR2 FYNNEI. The junction had 5 bases not matched to a gene; V was cut back by 6 bases and J by 8 bases.

This clone has more than one count but fewer than ten. This chain links TRBV7-2 with TRBJ1-2, with 7 positions matching TRBD1. CDR1 is SGHTA and CDR2 is FQGNSA in the germline V gene. Germline trimming cut 4 bases from V and 3 bases from J; bases unmatched to any gene: 8. This CDR3 contains 15 residues. CDR3 nucleotide sequence: TGTGCCAGCAGCTCCCCCGGGACAGAGTACTATGGCTACACCTTC. This gives the protein CASSSPGTEYYGYTF.

CDR3 DNA sequence: TGTGCCATCCCCGCGGACAGGGCTAATGAAAAACTGTTTTTT. As protein: CAIPADRANEKLFF. The chain combines TRBV15 with TRBJ1-4; TRBD1 aligns across 8 bases. The CDR3 consists of 14 residues. V dropped 10 bases and J dropped 3; count of bases not matched to a gene: 7. In germline, CDR1 is LNHNV, CDR2 YYDKDF (reference sequence).

The V call is TRBV5-6, the J call TRBJ1-4, with a tentative D call TRBD1 (5 bases). CDR3 length: 14 amino acids. Germline CDR1 and CDR2: SGHDT and YYEEEE. The V end lost 2 bases, the J end lost 7 bases, and 12 bases lay between the germline ends. This CDR3 is CASSFRGEGEKLFF. The CDR3 nucleotides are TGTGCCAGCAGCTTTCGGGGGGAAGGTGAAAAACTGTTTTTT. Supplemented by reference TRBV5-6 and TRBJ1-4, the full variable domain reads DAGVTQSPTHLIKTRGQQVTLRCSPKSGHDTVSWYQQALGQGPQFIFQYYEEEERQRGNFPDRFSGHQFPNYSSELNVNALLLGDSALYLCASSFRGEGEKLFFGSGTQLSVL.

With regard to this clone: The sample carries other DNA sequences with the same CDR3. The chain uses TRBV28 and TRBJ2-7; 7 bases fit TRBD2. Trimming removed 5 bases from V and 0 bases from J; junction bases left unmatched: 4. The CDR3 consists of 14 residues. Looked up from germline, CDR1 is MDHEN and CDR2 is SYDVKM. The CDR3 protein is CASSLGGSSYEQYF. CDR3 DNA sequence: TGTGCCAGCAGTCTGGGGGGGAGCTCCTACGAGCAGTACTTC.

The genes are TRBV5-1 and TRBJ1-1; D call uncertain. The CDR3 runs 14 residues. V dropped 4 bases and J dropped 1 base, with 11 bases sitting between them. Germline V gene lookup returns CDR1 SGHRS and CDR2 YFSETQ. The DNA for the CDR3 is TGCGCCAGCAGCACCACAGCGGGGAACACTGAAGCTTTCTTT. Its translation is CASSTTAGNTEAFF. The variable domain in full, with the rest retrieved from reference TRBV5-1 and TRBJ1-1, is KAGVTQTPRYLIKTRGQQVTLSCSPISGHRSVSWYQQTPGQGLQFLFEYFSETQRNKGNFPGRFSGRQFSNSRSEMNVSTLELGDSALYLCASSTTAGNTEAFFGQGTRLTVV.

The chain couples TRBV6-5 to TRBJ1-2, with no clear D. With 0 bases removed from V and 4 bases from J, the gap between germline ends came to 12 bases. This CDR3 is 15 amino acids long. Per germline, CDR1 MNHEY and CDR2 SVGAGI. The chain's CDR3 is CASSYSRGGSYGYTF. Written as DNA, the CDR3 is TGTGCCAGCAGTTACTCTCGGGGAGGTAGCTATGGCTACACCTTC.

The V and J genes are TRBV9 and TRBJ2-3; TRBD2 agrees at 9 bases. The CDR3 is 17 amino acids. The V gene end was trimmed by 2 bases and the J gene end by 2 bases; junction bases not matched to a gene: 9. Germline V gene sequence: CDR1 SGDLS, CDR2 YYNGEE. The CDR3 region is CASSVAGAGGFTDTQYF. CDR3 sequence (DNA): TGTGCCAGCAGCGTGGCCGGAGCGGGAGGCTTCACAGATACGCAGTATTTT.

This chain uses TRBV28 with TRBJ2-3, with 15 nucleotides matching TRBD2. The V and J ends lost 6 bases and 1 base, in that order; junction bases with no gene match: 11. CDR1 is MDHEN and CDR2 is SYDVKM in the germline V gene. The CDR3 loop spans 19 amino acids. In DNA, the CDR3 is TGTGCCAGCAGCTTCACCGGGACTAGCGGGAGGTTCGGCACAGATACGCAGTATTTT. This encodes CASSFTGTSGRFGTDTQYF.

This sequence joins TRBV4-1 and TRBJ1-1; D may be TRBD1 (6 bases). The CDR3 has 13 residues. The germline V gene encodes CDR1 MGHRA and CDR2 YSYEKL. V lost 6 bases and J lost 1, with 9 bases in between. The CDR3 bases are TGCGCCAGCAGATGGACAGCGAACACTGAAGCTTTCTTT. Amino acid sequence: CASRWTANTEAFF.

The chain combines TRBV19 with TRBJ1-5; 11 positions match TRBD1. The germline CDR1 and CDR2 sequences are LNHDA and SQIVND (reference sequence). J was trimmed by 7 bases and V by 6 bases; bases with no gene match: 11. CDR3 length: 16 residues. This CDR3 reads CASRSGTGGMWQPQHF. CDR3 bases: TGTGCCAGTAGATCAGGGACAGGGGGGATGTGGCAGCCCCAGCATTTT. The full variable domain, rest sourced from reference TRBV19 and TRBJ1-5, is DGGITQSPKYLFRKEGQNVTLSCEQNLNHDAMYWYRQDPGQGLRLIYYSQIVNDFQKGDIAEGYSVSREKKESFPLTVTSAQKNPTAFYLCASRSGTGGMWQPQHFGDGTRLSIL.

Turning to this clone: Distinct nucleotide sequences in the sample also encode this CDR3. The chain is built from TRBV7-9 and TRBJ1-5; D may be TRBD1 (6 bases). Between the trimmed V and J ends, which lost 2 bases and 4 bases, there was a span of 6 bases. The CDR3 spans 13 residues. Germline V gives CDR1 SEHNR, CDR2 FQNEAQ (reference sequence). CDR3 sequence (DNA): TGTGCCAGCAGCTTACAGGGGAATCAGCCCCAGCATTTT. The encoded protein is CASSLQGNQPQHF.

The chain carries TRBV5-1 and TRBJ2-7, with a weak D call TRBD2 (5 bases). Trimming removed 7 bases from V and 6 bases from J, with 14 bases in between. The CDR3 runs to 12 residues. Per germline, CDR1 SGHRS and CDR2 YFSETQ. In nucleotides, the CDR3 is TGCGCCAGCGCCGAACCTGCGGGCGAGCAGTACTTC. This gives the protein CASAEPAGEQYF.